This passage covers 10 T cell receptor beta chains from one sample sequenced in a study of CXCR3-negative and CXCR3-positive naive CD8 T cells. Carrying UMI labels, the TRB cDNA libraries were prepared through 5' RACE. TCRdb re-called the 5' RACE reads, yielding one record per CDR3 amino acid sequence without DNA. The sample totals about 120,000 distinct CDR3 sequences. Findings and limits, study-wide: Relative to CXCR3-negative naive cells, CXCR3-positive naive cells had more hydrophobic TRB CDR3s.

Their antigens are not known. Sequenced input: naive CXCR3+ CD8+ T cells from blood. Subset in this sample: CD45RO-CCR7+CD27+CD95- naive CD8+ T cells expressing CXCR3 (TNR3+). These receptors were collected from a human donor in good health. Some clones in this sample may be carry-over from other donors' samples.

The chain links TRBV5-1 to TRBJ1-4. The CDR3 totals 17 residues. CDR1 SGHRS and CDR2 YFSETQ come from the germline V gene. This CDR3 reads CASSWDRSSRLDEKLFF.

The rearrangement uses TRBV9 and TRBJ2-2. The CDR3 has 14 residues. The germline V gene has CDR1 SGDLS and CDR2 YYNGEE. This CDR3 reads CASDPDGYTGELFF. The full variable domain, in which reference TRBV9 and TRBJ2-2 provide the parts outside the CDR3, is DSGVTQTPKHLITATGQRVTLRCSPRSGDLSVYWYQQSLDQGLQFLIQYYNGEERAKGNILERFSAQQFPDLHSELNLSSLELGDSALYFCASDPDGYTGELFFGEGSRLTVL.

The CDR3 is CASSLISPGQQNEKLFF. V and J are TRBV11-2 and TRBJ1-4; TCRdb returns TRBD1, unconfirmable since there is no DNA. Germline-derived CDR1 and CDR2 are SGHAT and FQNNGV. The CDR3 totals 17 residues.

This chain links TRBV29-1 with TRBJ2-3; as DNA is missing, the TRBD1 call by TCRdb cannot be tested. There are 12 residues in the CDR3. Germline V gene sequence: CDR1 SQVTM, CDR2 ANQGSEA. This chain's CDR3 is CSVWDSTDTQYF.

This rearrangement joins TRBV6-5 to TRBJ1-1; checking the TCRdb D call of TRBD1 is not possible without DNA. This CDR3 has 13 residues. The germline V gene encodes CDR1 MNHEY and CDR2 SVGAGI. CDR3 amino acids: CASSSGLNTEAFF.

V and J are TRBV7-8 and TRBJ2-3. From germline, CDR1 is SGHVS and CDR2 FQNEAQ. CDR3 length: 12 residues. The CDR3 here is CASSTRPDTQYF.

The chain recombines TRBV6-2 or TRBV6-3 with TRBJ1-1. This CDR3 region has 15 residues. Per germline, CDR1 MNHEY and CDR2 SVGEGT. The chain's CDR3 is CASILAGWRDTEAFF.

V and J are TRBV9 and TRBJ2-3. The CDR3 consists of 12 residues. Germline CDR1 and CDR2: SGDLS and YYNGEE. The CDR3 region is CASSVSGSTQYF.

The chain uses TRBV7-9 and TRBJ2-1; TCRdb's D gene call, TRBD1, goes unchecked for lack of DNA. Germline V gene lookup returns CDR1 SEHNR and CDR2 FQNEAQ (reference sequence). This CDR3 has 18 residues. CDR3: CASSPRGEGTGPYNEQFF. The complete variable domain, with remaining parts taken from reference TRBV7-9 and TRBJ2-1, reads DTGVSQNPRHKITKRGQNVTFRCDPISEHNRLYWYRQTLGQGPEFLTYFQNEAQLEKSRLLSDRFSAERPKGSFSTLEIQRTEQGDSAMYLCASSPRGEGTGPYNEQFFGPGTRLTVL.

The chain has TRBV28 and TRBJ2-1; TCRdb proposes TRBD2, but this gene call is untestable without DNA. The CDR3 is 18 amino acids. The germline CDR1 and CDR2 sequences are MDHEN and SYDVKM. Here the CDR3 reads CASSPRVWEAGAEWRQFF.